What follows are 10 T cell receptor beta chains derived from one specimen sequenced in a study of T cell repertoires in cytomegalovirus infection (dated by TCRdb to between 2019 and 2020). Sequenced using an Illumina HiSeq 1500. TCRdb reworked the public reads: Q25 trimming with fastp, MiXCR clone assembly, productive beta chains retained. For every CDR3 protein sequence, its rows merge into one entry that carries the most common genes and DNA. The sample table contains about 360,000 distinct CDR3 sequences; only one count was recorded for about a sixth of them. The ten top clones hold 8.7% of the sample. Sequenced input: PBMCs. The receptor source for this set is a human donor in good health (CMV status not recorded). Some clones in this sample may be carry-over from other donors' samples.

Of note for this clonotype: With a much larger clone just one base away, this may be a read error. The V and J genes are TRBV28 and TRBJ1-6; no definite D call. CDR3 size: 15 residues. The germline V and J ends were trimmed by 5 bases and 14 bases, with 22 bases remaining between them. CDR1 is MDHEN and CDR2 is SYDVKM in the germline V gene. In DNA, the CDR3 is TGTGCCAGCAGTCCCACGGCGTCGGGGTTCGAAGCCCTCCACTTT. Amino acid sequence: CASSPTASGFEALHF.

The chain combines TRBV5-1 with TRBJ2-7; D tentatively fits TRBD1 or TRBD2 (5 bases each). Germline-derived CDR1 and CDR2 are SGHRS and YFSETQ. V was shortened by 2 bases and J by 5 bases, with 17 bases between the two germline ends. There are 15 residues in the CDR3. CDR3: CASSFRQGRGDEQYF. The CDR3 DNA reads TGCGCCAGCAGCTTTCGGCAGGGCAGAGGGGACGAGCAGTACTTC.

This clonotype was seen at least ten times. The V gene is TRBV6-1, the J gene TRBJ1-5; D might be TRBD1 (6 bases). Trimming left V 8 bases short and J 0 bases short, with 11 bases between. Germline V lookup: CDR1 MNHNS, CDR2 SASEGT. The CDR3 totals 14 residues. This CDR3 is CASGGVGSNQPQHF. In nucleotides, the CDR3 is TGTGCCAGCGGGGGCGTAGGTAGCAATCAGCCCCAGCATTTT.

This rearrangement joins TRBV2 to TRBJ2-1; either TRBD1 or TRBD2 may fit D (5 bases each). In germline, CDR1 is SNHLY, CDR2 FYNNEI. The CDR3 has 13 residues. V shed 2 bases and J shed 15 bases, with 17 bases lying between them. The CDR3 region is CASSENWGTKSFF. In DNA, the CDR3 is TGTGCCAGCAGTGAAAATTGGGGGACCAAATCGTTCTTC.

Ten or more counts support this clonotype. The chain carries TRBV7-2 and TRBJ2-1, with D possibly being TRBD1 or TRBD2 (5 bases each). CDR3 length: 16 amino acids. Trimming took off 5 bases at V and 1 base at J, with 15 bases between the two ends. The germline gives CDR1 SGHTA, CDR2 FQGNSA. The CDR3 DNA sequence: TGTGCCAGCAGCCCCCCCATTGGGGGATCCTACAATGAGCAGTTCTTC. It specifies CASSPPIGGSYNEQFF. Full variable domain (rest looked up from reference TRBV7-2 and TRBJ2-1): GAGVSQSPSNKVTEKGKDVELRCDPISGHTALYWYRQSLGQGLEFLIYFQGNSAPDKSGLPSDRFSAERTGGSVSTLTIQRTQQEDSAVYLCASSPPIGGSYNEQFFGPGTRLTVL.

In DNA form, the CDR3 reads TGTGCCAGCTCACCACCGGTGACAGCCTACGAGCAGTACTTC. It specifies CASSPPVTAYEQYF. The chain joins TRBV18 to TRBJ2-7, with D maybe TRBD1 (5 bases). V was trimmed by 0 bases and J by 2 bases, leaving 8 bases between them. CDR1 and CDR2 (germline): KGHSH, LQKENI. This CDR3 is 14 amino acids long.

In this sample, this clonotype turned up many times. V usage is TRBV7-6 and J usage is TRBJ2-1; D uncertain. The CDR3 is 13 amino acids. The V end lost 2 bases, the J end lost 5 bases, and 7 bases lay between the germline ends. Germline V lookup: CDR1 SGHVS, CDR2 FNYEAQ. The DNA for the CDR3 is TGTGCCAGCAGCTTAAGTCAGCACAATGAGCAGTTCTTC. It specifies CASSLSQHNEQFF.

This clonotype was counted at least ten times. This rearrangement joins TRBV7-2 to TRBJ2-3; TRBD1 might be the D (5 bases). The CDR3 covers 15 residues. Trimming took off 0 bases at V and 0 bases at J, with 7 bases between the two ends. Germline assignment: CDR1 SGHTA and CDR2 FQGNSA. CDR3 coding DNA: TGTGCCAGCAGCTTAGCGGGGCCTAGCACAGATACGCAGTATTTT. It specifies CASSLAGPSTDTQYF.

This clonotype appeared many times. The chain links TRBV7-2 to TRBJ2-5, with a possible D match to TRBD2 (7 bases). V lost 3 bases and J 2 bases, leaving 16 bases between the germline ends. Germline lookup yields CDR1 SGHTA and CDR2 FQGNSA. The CDR3 has 16 residues. CDR3 sequence: CASSFMGGAWQETQYF. DNA for the CDR3: TGTGCCAGCAGCTTTATGGGGGGGGCTTGGCAAGAGACCCAGTACTTC.

This clonotype was picked up many times. This chain joins TRBV7-2 and TRBJ1-3; TRBD1 matches 8 bases. This CDR3 comprises 15 residues. In germline, CDR1 is SGHTA, CDR2 FQGNSA. V lost 6 bases to trimming and J lost 2 bases; unmatched junction nucleotides: 6. The CDR3 protein is CASRTGERAGNTIYF. In nucleotides, the CDR3 is TGTGCCAGCAGGACAGGGGAAAGGGCTGGAAACACCATATATTTT.